This is a list of T cell receptor beta chains from one sample in a study of blood T cell repertoires in COVID-19. Produced via immunoSEQ multiplex PCR; TCRdb's table is partial and in-frame only. The sample shows 200,000 to 250,000 clones, roughly four fifths of them seen only once. The material sequenced was PBMCs or T cells enriched from blood (not recorded which). These receptors were obtained from a woman between 50 and 59 years old who had been exposed to COVID-19. The CDR3 runs from the conserved cysteine through the conserved F or W. A D gene is named only where the DNA matches it firmly. Rows may omit the clone size; those that give it use once, few, many or a size class.

v_call	clone_size	j_call	d_call	cdr3_nt	cdr3_aa
TRBV29-1	NA	TRBJ2-2	NA	TGCAGCGTTTTAGGGTCGGGGACCGGGGAGCTGTTTTTT	CSVLGSGTGELFF
TRBV28	NA	TRBJ2-1	NA	TGTGCCAGCAGCCCCGTTTCTACCTCCTACAATGAGCAGTTCTTC	CASSPVSTSYNEQFF
TRBV2	NA	TRBJ1-3	TRBD1	TGTGCCAGCAGTGAAGGGACAGGGCTAAACACCATATATTTT	CASSEGTGLNTIYF
TRBV2	few	TRBJ2-1	TRBD2	TGTGCCAGCAGTGAAAACTTAGCGGGGTATAATGAGCAGTTCTTC	CASSENLAGYNEQFF
TRBV27	NA	TRBJ1-2	TRBD1	TGTGCCAGCAGTTTAGCTCCAGGGGGAAGTGGCTACACCTTC	CASSLAPGGSGYTF
TRBV5-6	NA	TRBJ2-5	TRBD2	TGTGCCAGCAGCTTAAAGGGACTAGCGGGGGCAGAGACCCAGTACTTC	CASSLKGLAGAETQYF
TRBV2	NA	TRBJ2-3	TRBD2	TGTGCCAGCAGTCCTAATAGCGGGGGGCTCACAGATACGCAGTATTTT	CASSPNSGGLTDTQYF
TRBV5-1	NA	TRBJ1-3	NA	TGCGCCAGCAGCTTGGATACAGGCTCTGGAAACACCATATATTTT	CASSLDTGSGNTIYF
TRBV28	NA	TRBJ2-7	TRBD1	TGTGCCAGCAGTTTAATCGGGACAGGGGTCCACGAGCAGTACTTC	CASSLIGTGVHEQYF
TRBV5-1	NA	TRBJ1-1	NA	TGCGCCAGCAGCTTGGAAGGGGCCTTCAACACTGAAGCTTTCTTT	CASSLEGAFNTEAFF
TRBV29-1	NA	TRBJ1-2	NA	TGCAGCGTTGAAGAGATGACAGATGGCTACACCTTC	CSVEEMTDGYTF
TRBV6-5	NA	TRBJ2-1	NA	TGTGCCAGCAGTTACTCTGAGACATCTAATGAGCAGTTCTTC	CASSYSETSNEQFF
TRBV12-3/TRBV12-4	NA	TRBJ1-1	NA	TGTGCCAGCAGTTTTTCTAGGGGGATTTCGGCTTTCTTT	CASSFSRGISAFF
TRBV18	NA	TRBJ2-7	NA	TGTGCCAGCGTTGGACAGGGAGGGTACGAGCAGTACTTC	CASVGQGGYEQYF
TRBV2	NA	TRBJ2-5	NA	TGTGCCAGCAGTGGGGGCCTGTCGTACCAAGAGACCCAGTACTTC	CASSGGLSYQETQYF
TRBV3-1/TRBV3-2	NA	TRBJ1-2	NA	TGTGCCAGCAGCCAAGCCACAGGCTACACCTTC	CASSQATGYTF
TRBV18	NA	TRBJ2-7	TRBD1	TGTGCCAGCTCACTTGGACAGGGAACCACCTACGAGCAGTACTTC	CASSLGQGTTYEQYF
TRBV2	NA	TRBJ1-2	NA	TGTGCCAGCAGGGGGGCGGTAAACTATGGCTACACCTTC	CASRGAVNYGYTF